This T cell receptor (beta chain) originates from a study of radiotherapy plus CTLA-4 blockade in lung cancer. Assay: immunoSEQ multiplex PCR; the TCRdb copy retains only in-frame clones and omits some. The sample shows 95,000 to 150,000 clones, approximately 90% of them seen only once. This CDR3 is 15 amino acids long. CDR1 and CDR2 from the germline V gene are SQVTM and ANQGSEA. Trimming cost V 1 base and J 2 bases; bases outside gene matches: 8. The receptor was isolated from a human donor with non-small cell lung cancer that progressed on radiotherapy plus ipilimumab. The chain carries TRBV29-1 and TRBJ2-7, with 7 bases that match TRBD2. Sample: peripheral blood, taken from a patient treated with radiotherapy plus ipilimumab. The CDR3 coding sequence is TGCAGCGTTGAAGTGGCTACTAGCGTTGCCTACGAGCAGTACTTC. It specifies CSVEVATSVAYEQYF.